The sequence of this TCR beta chain was determined in a study of blood T cell repertoires in COVID-19. The V and J ends lost 5 bases and 0 bases respectively, with 10 bases between them. Germline-derived CDR1 and CDR2 are SQVTM and ANQGSEA. CDR3 length: 13 residues. As processed by the authors: Reference gene primer amplification gave estimated nucleated cell counts. Data came from immunoSEQ multiplex PCR; TCRdb stores just in-frame clones and leaves some out. D and trimming were read from the DNA, whereas the V and J calls and clone size are those reported in that table. In the table there are 100,000 to 150,000 clones, approximately 90% of which are singletons.

The specimen sequenced was peripheral blood. This clonotype was obtained from a man in his 70s with active or convalescent COVID-19. The chain combines TRBV29-1 with TRBJ1-1; possible D gene TRBD1, 5 bases. The CDR3 is CSVRGFMNTEAFF. The CDR3 nucleotides are TGCAGCGTTAGGGGTTTCATGAACACTGAAGCTTTCTTT. The full variable domain, with the rest looked up from reference TRBV29-1 and TRBJ1-1, is SAVISQKPSRDICQRGTSLTIQCQVDSQVTMMFWYRQQPGQSLTLIATANQGSEATYESGFVIDKFPISRPNLTFSTLTVSNMSPEDSSIYLCSVRGFMNTEAFFGQGTRLTVV.